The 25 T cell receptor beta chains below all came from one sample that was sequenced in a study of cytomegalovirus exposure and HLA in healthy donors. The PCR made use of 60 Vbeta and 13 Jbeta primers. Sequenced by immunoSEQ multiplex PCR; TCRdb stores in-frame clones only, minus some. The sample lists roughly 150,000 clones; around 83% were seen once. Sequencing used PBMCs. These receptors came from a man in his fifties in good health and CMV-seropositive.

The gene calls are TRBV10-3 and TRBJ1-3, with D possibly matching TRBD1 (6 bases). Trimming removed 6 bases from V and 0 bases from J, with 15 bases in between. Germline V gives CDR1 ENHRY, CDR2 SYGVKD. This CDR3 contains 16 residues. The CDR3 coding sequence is TGTGCCATCAGCCCCTCAACAGGGCCCTCTGGAAACACCATATATTTT. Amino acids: CAISPSTGPSGNTIYF.

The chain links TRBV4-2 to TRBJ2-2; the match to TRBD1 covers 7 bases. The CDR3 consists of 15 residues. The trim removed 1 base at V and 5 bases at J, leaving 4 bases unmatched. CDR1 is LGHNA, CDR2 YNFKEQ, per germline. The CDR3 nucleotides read TGTGCCAGCAGCCAAGTGACAGGGCGGACCGGGGAGCTGTTTTTT. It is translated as CASSQVTGRTGELFF.

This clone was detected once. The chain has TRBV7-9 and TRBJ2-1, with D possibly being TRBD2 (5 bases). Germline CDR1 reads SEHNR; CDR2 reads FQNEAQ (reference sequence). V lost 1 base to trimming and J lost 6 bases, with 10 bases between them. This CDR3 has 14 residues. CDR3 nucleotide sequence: TGTGCCAGCAGCTTAGTTTTAGGAGGCAATGAGCAGTTCTTC. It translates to CASSLVLGGNEQFF.

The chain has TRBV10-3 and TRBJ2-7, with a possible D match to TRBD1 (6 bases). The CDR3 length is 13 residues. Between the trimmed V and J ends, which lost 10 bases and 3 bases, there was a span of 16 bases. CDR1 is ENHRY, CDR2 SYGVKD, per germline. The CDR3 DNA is TGTGCCACCCACGCCGGGACAAACTACGAGCAGTACTTC. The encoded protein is CATHAGTNYEQYF.

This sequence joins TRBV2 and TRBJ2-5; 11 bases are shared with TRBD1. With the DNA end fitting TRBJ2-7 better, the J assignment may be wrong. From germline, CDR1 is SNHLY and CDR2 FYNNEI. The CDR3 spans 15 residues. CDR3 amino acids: CASIGTGGKSYEQYF. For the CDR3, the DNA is TGTGCCAGCATAGGGACAGGGGGGAAATCCTACGAGCAGTACTTC.

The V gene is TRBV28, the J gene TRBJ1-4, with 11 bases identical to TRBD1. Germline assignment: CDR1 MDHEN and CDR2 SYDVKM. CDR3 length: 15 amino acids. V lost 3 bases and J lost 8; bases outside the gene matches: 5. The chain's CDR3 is CASSFPDRGREKLFF. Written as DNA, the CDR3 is TGTGCCAGCAGTTTCCCGGACAGGGGGCGAGAAAAACTGTTTTTT.

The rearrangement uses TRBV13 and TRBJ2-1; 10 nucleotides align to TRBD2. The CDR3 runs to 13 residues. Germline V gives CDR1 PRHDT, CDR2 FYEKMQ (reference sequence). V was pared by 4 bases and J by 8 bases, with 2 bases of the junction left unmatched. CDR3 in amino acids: CASSWTSGDEQFF. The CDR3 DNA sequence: TGTGCCAGCAGCTGGACTAGCGGCGATGAGCAGTTCTTC.

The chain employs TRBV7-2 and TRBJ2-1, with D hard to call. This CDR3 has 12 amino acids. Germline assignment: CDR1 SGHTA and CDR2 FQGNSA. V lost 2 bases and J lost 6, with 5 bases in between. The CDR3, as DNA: TGTGCCAGCAGCTTATATTCCAATGAGCAGTTCTTC. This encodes CASSLYSNEQFF.

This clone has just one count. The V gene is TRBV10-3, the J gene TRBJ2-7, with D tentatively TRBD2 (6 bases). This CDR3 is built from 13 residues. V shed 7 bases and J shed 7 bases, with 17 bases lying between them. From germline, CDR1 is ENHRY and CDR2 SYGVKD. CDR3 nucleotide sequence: TGTGCCATCAAAGCGGGTGACCCCTGGGAGCAGTACTTC. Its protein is CAIKAGDPWEQYF.

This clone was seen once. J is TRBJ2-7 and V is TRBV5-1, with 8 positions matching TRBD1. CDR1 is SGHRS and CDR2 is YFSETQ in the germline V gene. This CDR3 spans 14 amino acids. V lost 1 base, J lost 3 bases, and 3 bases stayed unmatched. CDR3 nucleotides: TGCGCCAGCAGCTTGTGGGACAGGCTCTACGAGCAGTACTTC. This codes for CASSLWDRLYEQYF.

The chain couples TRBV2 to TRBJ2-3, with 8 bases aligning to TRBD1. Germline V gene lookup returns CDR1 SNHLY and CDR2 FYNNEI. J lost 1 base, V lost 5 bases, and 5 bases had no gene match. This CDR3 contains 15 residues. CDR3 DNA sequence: TGTGCCAGCAGTAGGACAGGGTCAGGCACAGATACGCAGTATTTT. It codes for CASSRTGSGTDTQYF.

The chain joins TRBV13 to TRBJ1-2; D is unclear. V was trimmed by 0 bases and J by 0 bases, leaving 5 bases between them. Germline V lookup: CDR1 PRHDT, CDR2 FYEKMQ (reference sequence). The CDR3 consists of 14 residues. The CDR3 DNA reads TGTGCCAGCAGCTTAGGCCGGTCTAACTATGGCTACACCTTC. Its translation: CASSLGRSNYGYTF.

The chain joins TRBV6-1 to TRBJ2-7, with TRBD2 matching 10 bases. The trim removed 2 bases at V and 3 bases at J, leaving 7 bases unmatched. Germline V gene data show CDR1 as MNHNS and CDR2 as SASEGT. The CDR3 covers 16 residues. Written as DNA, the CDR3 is TGTGCCAGCAGTGAATCGTCCCTAGCGGGGGTCTACGAGCAGTACTTC. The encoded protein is CASSESSLAGVYEQYF.

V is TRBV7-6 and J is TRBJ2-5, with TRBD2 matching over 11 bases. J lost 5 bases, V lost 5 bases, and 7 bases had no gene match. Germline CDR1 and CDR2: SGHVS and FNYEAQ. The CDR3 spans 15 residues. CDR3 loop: CASSPIAGGRETQYF. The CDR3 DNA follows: TGTGCCAGCAGCCCCATAGCGGGGGGGCGTGAGACCCAGTACTTC.

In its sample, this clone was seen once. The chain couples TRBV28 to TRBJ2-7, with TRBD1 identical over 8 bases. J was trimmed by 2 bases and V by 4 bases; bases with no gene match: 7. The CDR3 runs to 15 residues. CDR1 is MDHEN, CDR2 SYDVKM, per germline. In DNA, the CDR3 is TGTGCCAGCAGTTCTACAGGGGGTCCGGCCTACGAGCAGTACTTC. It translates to CASSSTGGPAYEQYF. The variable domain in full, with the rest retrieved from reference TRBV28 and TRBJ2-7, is DVKVTQSSRYLVKRTGEKVFLECVQDMDHENMFWYRQDPGLGLRLIYFSYDVKMKEKGDIPEGYSVSREKKERFSLILESASTNQTSMYLCASSSTGGPAYEQYFGPGTRLTVT.

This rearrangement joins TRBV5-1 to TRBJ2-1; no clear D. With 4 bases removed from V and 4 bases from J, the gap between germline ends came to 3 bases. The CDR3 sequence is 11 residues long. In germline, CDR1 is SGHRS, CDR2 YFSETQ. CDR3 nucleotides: TGCGCCAGCAGCCTATACAATGAGCAGTTCTTC. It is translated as CASSLYNEQFF.

CDR3 region: CASSSAGTVNLPNEKLFF. CDR3 DNA sequence: TGTGCCAGCAGTTCCGCCGGGACAGTGAACCTCCCTAATGAAAAACTGTTTTTT. The chain uses TRBV28 and TRBJ1-4; 7 bases match TRBD1. There are 18 residues in the CDR3. Germline V gene data show CDR1 as MDHEN and CDR2 as SYDVKM. Germline trimming cut 4 bases from V and 3 bases from J; bases unmatched to any gene: 14.

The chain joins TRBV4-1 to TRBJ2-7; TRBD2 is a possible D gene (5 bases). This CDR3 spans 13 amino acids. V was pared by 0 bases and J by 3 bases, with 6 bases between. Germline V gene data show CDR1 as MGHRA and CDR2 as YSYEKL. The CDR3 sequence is CASSQDRGYEQYF. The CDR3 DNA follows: TGCGCCAGCAGCCAAGATCGGGGCTACGAGCAGTACTTC.

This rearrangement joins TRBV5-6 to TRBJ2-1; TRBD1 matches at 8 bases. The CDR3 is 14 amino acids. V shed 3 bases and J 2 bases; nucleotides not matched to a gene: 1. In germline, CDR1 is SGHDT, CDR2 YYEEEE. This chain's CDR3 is CASSWDRTYNEQFF. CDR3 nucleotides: TGTGCCAGCAGCTGGGACAGGACCTACAATGAGCAGTTCTTC.

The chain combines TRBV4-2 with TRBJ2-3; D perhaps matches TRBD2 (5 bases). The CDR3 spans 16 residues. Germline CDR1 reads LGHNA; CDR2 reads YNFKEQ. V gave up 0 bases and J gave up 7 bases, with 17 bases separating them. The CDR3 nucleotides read TGTGCCAGCAGCCAAGATATGGGTCTCACGGGGAATACGCAGTATTTT. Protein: CASSQDMGLTGNTQYF.

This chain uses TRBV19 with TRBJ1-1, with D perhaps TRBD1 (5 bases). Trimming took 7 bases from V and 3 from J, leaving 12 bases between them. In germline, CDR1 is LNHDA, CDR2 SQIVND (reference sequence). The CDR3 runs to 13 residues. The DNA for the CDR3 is TGTGCCAGTATTTCGGGGGGACACACTGAAGCTTTCTTT. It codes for CASISGGHTEAFF. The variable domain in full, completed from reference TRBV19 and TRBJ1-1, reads DGGITQSPKYLFRKEGQNVTLSCEQNLNHDAMYWYRQDPGQGLRLIYYSQIVNDFQKGDIAEGYSVSREKKESFPLTVTSAQKNPTAFYLCASISGGHTEAFFGQGTRLTVV.

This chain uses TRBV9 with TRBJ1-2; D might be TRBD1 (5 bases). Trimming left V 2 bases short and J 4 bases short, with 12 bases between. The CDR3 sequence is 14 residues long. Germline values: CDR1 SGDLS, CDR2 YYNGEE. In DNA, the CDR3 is TGTGCCAGCAGCGTGGCGGGAGGGGTCTATGGCTACACCTTC. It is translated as CASSVAGGVYGYTF. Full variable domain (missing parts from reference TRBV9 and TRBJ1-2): DSGVTQTPKHLITATGQRVTLRCSPRSGDLSVYWYQQSLDQGLQFLIQYYNGEERAKGNILERFSAQQFPDLHSELNLSSLELGDSALYFCASSVAGGVYGYTFGSGTRLTVV.

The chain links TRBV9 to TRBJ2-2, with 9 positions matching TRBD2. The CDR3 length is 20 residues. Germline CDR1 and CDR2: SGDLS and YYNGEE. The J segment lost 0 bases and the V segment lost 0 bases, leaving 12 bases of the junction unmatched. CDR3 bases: TGTGCCAGCAGCGTAGTCACTAGCGGGTACACTGTCGCGAACACCGGGGAGCTGTTTTTT. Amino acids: CASSVVTSGYTVANTGELFF.

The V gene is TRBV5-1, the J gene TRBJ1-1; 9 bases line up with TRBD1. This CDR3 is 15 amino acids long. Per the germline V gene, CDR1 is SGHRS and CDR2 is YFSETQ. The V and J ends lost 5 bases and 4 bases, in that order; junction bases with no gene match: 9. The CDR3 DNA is TGCGCCAGCAGGCAACAGGGGGCTGAATCCACTGAAGCTTTCTTT. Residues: CASRQQGAESTEAFF. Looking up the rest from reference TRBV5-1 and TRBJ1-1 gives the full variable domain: KAGVTQTPRYLIKTRGQQVTLSCSPISGHRSVSWYQQTPGQGLQFLFEYFSETQRNKGNFPGRFSGRQFSNSRSEMNVSTLELGDSALYLCASRQQGAESTEAFFGQGTRLTVV.

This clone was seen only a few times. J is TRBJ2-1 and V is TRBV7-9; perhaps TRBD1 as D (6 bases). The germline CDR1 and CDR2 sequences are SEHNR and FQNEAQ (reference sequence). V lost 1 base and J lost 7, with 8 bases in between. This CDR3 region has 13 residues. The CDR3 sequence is CASSLDRANEQFF. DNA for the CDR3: TGTGCCAGCAGCTTAGACAGGGCGAATGAGCAGTTCTTC.